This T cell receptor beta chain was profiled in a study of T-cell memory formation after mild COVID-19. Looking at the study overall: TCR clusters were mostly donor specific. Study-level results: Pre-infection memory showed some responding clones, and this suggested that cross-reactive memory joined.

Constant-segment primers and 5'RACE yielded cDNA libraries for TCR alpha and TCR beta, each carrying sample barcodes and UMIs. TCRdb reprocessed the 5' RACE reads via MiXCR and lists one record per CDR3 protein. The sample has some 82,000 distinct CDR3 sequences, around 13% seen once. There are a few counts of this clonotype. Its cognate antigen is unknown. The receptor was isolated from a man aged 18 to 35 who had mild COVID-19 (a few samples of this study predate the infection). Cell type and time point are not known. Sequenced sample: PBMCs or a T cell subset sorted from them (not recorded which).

The CDR3 loop is CSARSDGTGIVGTQYF. The CDR3 nucleotides read TGCAGTGCTAGGTCAGACGGGACAGGGATTGTTGGGACCCAGTACTTC. The genes are TRBV20-1 and TRBJ2-5; 9 bases fit TRBD1. Looked up from germline, CDR1 is DFQATT and CDR2 is SNEGSKA (reference sequence). The length of the CDR3 is 16 residues. Unmatched junction bases numbered 15, after V lost 3 bases and J lost 7 bases.